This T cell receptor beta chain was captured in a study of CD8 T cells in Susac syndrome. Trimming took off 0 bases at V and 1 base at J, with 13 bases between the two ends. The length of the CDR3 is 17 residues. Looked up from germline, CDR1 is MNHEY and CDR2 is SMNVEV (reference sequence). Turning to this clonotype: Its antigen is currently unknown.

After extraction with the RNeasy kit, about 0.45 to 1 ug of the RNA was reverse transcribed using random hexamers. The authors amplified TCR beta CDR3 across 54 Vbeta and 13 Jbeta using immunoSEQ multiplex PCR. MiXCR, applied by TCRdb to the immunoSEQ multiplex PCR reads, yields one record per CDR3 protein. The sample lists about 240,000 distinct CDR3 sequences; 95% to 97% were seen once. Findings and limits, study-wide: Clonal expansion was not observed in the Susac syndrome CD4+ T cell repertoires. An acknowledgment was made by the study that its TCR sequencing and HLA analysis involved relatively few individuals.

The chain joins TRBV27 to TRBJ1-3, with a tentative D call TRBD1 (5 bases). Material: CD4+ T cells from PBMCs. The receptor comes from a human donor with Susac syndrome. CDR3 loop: CASSLSAGNGSGNTIYF. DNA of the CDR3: TGTGCCAGCAGTTTATCAGCAGGGAACGGATCTGGAAACACCATATATTTT.